Listed below are T cell receptor beta chains from one sample, sequenced in a study of T-cell reconstitution after alpha-beta-depleted transplantation in children. Using its own MiXCR run on the PCR reads, TCRdb lists one record per CDR3 protein. This table holds roughly 300,000 distinct CDR3 sequences, 9% to 12% found once. This sample comprised PBMCs from the stem cell graft donor, obtained from the stem cell graft. The receptors come from a human donor who donated a stem cell graft to a child with acute lymphoblastic leukemia. Both conserved end residues are part of each CDR3. Each record gives: CDR3 protein, J gene, V gene, D gene. D genes are given only for firm matches.

CASSQELGLEGDTQYF	TRBJ2-3	TRBV4-2	-
CASSPPAGVYEQYF	TRBJ2-7	TRBV7-8	TRBD2
CASSQGLLTSEQYF	TRBJ2-7	TRBV4-3	-
CASSPRALDYGYTF	TRBJ1-2	TRBV5-6	-
CASSGGTSGNEQLF	TRBJ2-1	TRBV5-1	TRBD2
CASSYSASGISTDTQYF	TRBJ2-3	TRBV6-5	TRBD2
CASSPIGSEQYF	TRBJ2-7	TRBV18	-
CASSQVGDLSKNIQYF	TRBJ2-4	TRBV4-2	-
CSAGRMNTEAFF	TRBJ1-1	TRBV20-1	-
CSDWTGRPYEQYF	TRBJ2-7	TRBV29-1	TRBD1
CASSHTTGMAYNEQFF	TRBJ2-1	TRBV19	-
CASSPSGEGAGQTQYF	TRBJ2-5	TRBV4-3	-
CASSYNRGTGANVLTF	TRBJ2-6	TRBV6-5	TRBD1
CASSLSAAGTDTQYF	TRBJ2-3	TRBV28	-
CASSLATGQGTDTQYF	TRBJ2-3	TRBV9	TRBD1
CASSFRDPYEQYF	TRBJ2-7	TRBV5-6	-